The 7 T cell receptor beta chains listed next were all sequenced from one sample in a study of early T cells in non-severe SARS-CoV-2 infection. TCRdb itself ran the 5' RACE reads through MiXCR, one entry per CDR3 protein. The table has 20,000 to 30,000 distinct CDR3 sequences, about 4.2% seen once; the top ten hold around 4.2%. The material sequenced was whole blood. Every receptor here comes from an adult who was a healthcare worker with PCR-confirmed SARS-CoV-2 infection or an uninfected control (not recorded which).

There are many counts of this clonotype. The rearrangement links TRBV20-1 to TRBJ2-1; perhaps TRBD1 as D (6 bases). CDR3 size: 15 residues. Germline CDR1 reads DFQATT; CDR2 reads SNEGSKA (reference sequence). V lost 3 bases and J lost 5, with 17 bases in between. The CDR3 reads CSARPLRGSNNEQFF. Written as DNA, the CDR3 is TGCAGTGCTAGGCCCCTGAGGGGGTCTAACAATGAGCAGTTCTTC.

This clonotype was counted many times. V is TRBV6-2 or TRBV6-3 and J is TRBJ2-1; 11 bases fit TRBD2. Germline CDR1 and CDR2: MNHEY and SVGEGT. The junction had 9 bases not matched to a gene; V was cut back by 6 bases and J by 8 bases. This CDR3 is 15 amino acids long. The CDR3 DNA follows: TGTGCCAGCAGCCGGACGACTAGCGGGGCCGATGAGCAGTTCTTC. Its translation: CASSRTTSGADEQFF.

This clonotype was found many times. The gene calls are TRBV28 and TRBJ2-7; D remains ambiguous. Trimming cost V 3 bases and J 5 bases, with 5 bases left between them. This CDR3 comprises 11 residues. Per the germline V gene, CDR1 is MDHEN and CDR2 is SYDVKM. CDR3 residues: CASSLADEQYF. CDR3 nucleotide sequence: TGTGCCAGCAGTTTGGCTGACGAGCAGTACTTC. Together with reference TRBV28 and TRBJ2-7, the CDR3 gives the full variable domain: DVKVTQSSRYLVKRTGEKVFLECVQDMDHENMFWYRQDPGLGLRLIYFSYDVKMKEKGDIPEGYSVSREKKERFSLILESASTNQTSMYLCASSLADEQYFGPGTRLTVT.

This clonotype was recorded at least ten times. The gene calls are TRBV5-1 and TRBJ2-3, with TRBD2 matching over 8 bases. The CDR3 extends over 16 amino acids. From germline, CDR1 is SGHRS and CDR2 YFSETQ. Unmatched junction bases numbered 5, after V lost 0 bases and J lost 2 bases. The CDR3 loop reads CASSLGAGGNTDTQYF. The CDR3 DNA sequence: TGCGCCAGCAGCTTGGGCGCGGGGGGCAACACAGATACGCAGTATTTT.

This clonotype was detected many times. The chain couples TRBV6-5 to TRBJ2-3; D gene unclear. CDR3 length: 13 residues. Germline V lookup: CDR1 MNHEY, CDR2 SVGAGI. V shed 6 bases and J shed 3 bases, with 10 bases lying between them. The DNA for the CDR3 is TGTGCCAGCAGCTCGATGATTACAGATACGCAGTATTTT. Its protein is CASSSMITDTQYF.

This clonotype came up many times. The genes are TRBV12-3 or TRBV12-4 and TRBJ2-7; perhaps D is TRBD1 or TRBD2 (5 bases each). V lost 4 bases and J 2 bases, leaving 12 bases between the germline ends. The CDR3 spans 14 residues. The CDR3 here is CASSSRGRPYEQYF. As DNA, the CDR3 is TGTGCCAGCAGTTCCCGGGGCCGGCCCTACGAGCAGTACTTC.

The chain couples TRBV6-6 to TRBJ2-3; 7 bases align to TRBD2. V lost 6 bases to trimming and J lost 4 bases; unmatched junction nucleotides: 16. CDR3 length equals 17 residues. In germline, CDR1 is MNHNY, CDR2 SVGAGI (reference sequence). The CDR3 DNA reads TGTGCCAGCAGGCGACACAGCTCAAGCGGGATCCCAGATACGCAGTATTTT. Translation: CASRRHSSSGIPDTQYF.